The source of this T cell receptor beta chain is a study of OX40 agonist ivuxolimab in advanced cancers. Overall study: In this trial design, patients received ivuxolimab intravenously at 0.01 to 10 mg/kg every 2 weeks.

The CDR3 length is 16 residues. J gave up 4 bases and V 1 base, and 3 bases lay outside the gene matches. The V gene's germline CDR1 is SGDLS and CDR2 YYNGEE. Comments on this clone: Antigen: not known.

Study results and caveats: The work left the antigen specificity of expanded peripheral T cells undetermined. Compared with CD4+, CD8+ T cells on average had more expanded clones.

This table comes from immunoSEQ multiplex PCR, and its TCRdb copy is limited to in-frame clones, with some not included. The table has some 86,000 clones, 90% seen once. This specimen was CD4+ or CD8+ T cells sorted from blood, taken in a trial of the OX40 agonist ivuxolimab. The rearrangement links TRBV9 to TRBJ2-3, with 13 bases identical to TRBD2. The source of this sequence is an adult with an advanced solid tumor such as melanoma, head and neck, liver or kidney cancer. The CDR3 DNA reads as TGTGCCAGCAGCGTAAGACTAGCGGGGGGCCCAGATACGCAGTATTTT. Its translation is CASSVRLAGGPDTQYF.